This T cell receptor beta chain was identified in a study of T-cell reconstitution after alpha-beta-depleted transplantation in children. General study points: Newly produced T cells mostly provided counts and TCRbeta diversity after one year, as hyperexpanded clones declined. The high TCRbeta diversity at day 60 in some patients came from surviving recipient T cells and thymic progenitors. In patients about two months after transplant, alpha-beta T cells reportedly arose from several hundred expanded graft clones.

Unique molecular identifiers featured in how the TCRbeta library was prepared. TCRdb fed the PCR reads into MiXCR, producing one record per CDR3 protein. The sample records approximately 350,000 distinct CDR3 sequences, around 15% being singletons. Germline V gene data show CDR1 as MNHNS and CDR2 as SASEGT. This CDR3 has 15 amino acids. V dropped 6 bases and J dropped 4; count of bases not matched to a gene: 7. Only a few counts were recorded for this clonotype. Its antigen is unidentified. The chain links TRBV6-1 to TRBJ1-3, with TRBD1 matching over 9 bases. The sequencing here drew on PBMCs, mostly from graft donor cells, taken 360 days after TCRalphabeta/CD19-depleted stem cell transplant. The TCR was taken from a male patient aged 2-15 years who had a stem cell transplant for acute lymphoblastic leukemia, so the T cells may come from the graft donor. The CDR3 sequence: CASRPSGTGGNTIYF. The CDR3 region has the DNA TGTGCCAGCAGACCCTCCGGGACAGGGGGAAACACCATATATTTT.